This T cell receptor beta chain was found in a study of blood T cell repertoires in COVID-19. Study in general: Both acute and convalescent COVID-19 samples were obtained from the United States, Italy and Spain. PBMCs, B-cell-depleted T cells, or T cells provided the cDNA or gDNA that made up the material.

Methods used by the authors: Reference gene primer amplification in the assay estimated nucleated cell counts. Libraries were prepared by immunoSEQ multiplex PCR; TCRdb keeps only in-frame clonotypes and omits some of them. The DNA gave D and trimming, while V, J and clone size come from that table. Here the sample spans about 190,000 clones, 80% to 90% being singletons. CDR1 is LNHNV and CDR2 is YYDKDF in the germline V gene (reference sequence). The CDR3 has 16 amino acids. V shed 3 bases, J shed 8 bases, and the junction held 14 bases outside the gene matches. The V call is TRBV15, the J call TRBJ2-5, with TRBD1 matching over 8 bases. Sequenced sample: peripheral blood. This clonotype was obtained from a man in his forties or fifties with active or convalescent COVID-19. The CDR3 nucleotides are TGTGCCACCAGCAGGGCGACAGGGGATGGGCGGGATACCCAGTACTTC. Its translation is CATSRATGDGRDTQYF. Full variable domain (remainder filled in from reference TRBV15 and TRBJ2-5): DAMVIQNPRYQVTQFGKPVTLSCSQTLNHNVMYWYQQKSSQAPKLLFHYYDKDFNNEADTPDNFQSRRPNTSFCFLDIRSPGLGDTAMYLCATSRATGDGRDTQYFGPGTRLLVL.